This is a list of T cell receptor beta chains from one sample in a study of vaccination effects on CD4 cells after COVID-19. Sequencing used immunoSEQ multiplex PCR; TCRdb keeps in-frame clones, though not all of them. The sample yields about 14,000 clones, around 80% seen once. These TCRs' antigens remain unknown. Sequences were derived from CD4+ T cells from PBMCs cultured with HCoV-229E spike peptides, sampled before COVID-19 vaccination. The receptors derive from a human donor who received a COVID-19 vaccine. Both conserved end residues are part of each CDR3. A D gene is named only where the DNA matches it firmly. Clone size is shown for a subset of rows, as once, few, many or a class of expanded clone.

DNA: TGTGCCAGCAGTGAAGAGGACCAAACCTACGAGCAGTACTTC
CDR3: CASSEEDQTYEQYF
J: TRBJ2-7
D: -
size: few
V: TRBV2

DNA: TGTGCCAGCAGTGTTGGGGAGAACACTGAAGCTTTCTTT
CDR3: CASSVGENTEAFF
J: TRBJ1-1
D: -
size: few
V: TRBV2

DNA: TGCGCCAGCAGCTACCGGGACAGGGGATCCTACGAGCAGTACTTC
CDR3: CASSYRDRGSYEQYF
J: TRBJ2-7
D: TRBD1
size: -
V: TRBV4-1

DNA: TGTGCCAGCAGCAAAAGGGGGGGGACAAACACAGATACGCAGTATTTT
CDR3: CASSKRGGTNTDTQYF
J: TRBJ2-3
D: -
size: -
V: TRBV7-8

DNA: TGTGCCAGCAGCCAAGTTGGGCGCCTGAACACTGAAGCTTTCTTT
CDR3: CASSQVGRLNTEAFF
J: TRBJ1-1
D: -
size: -
V: TRBV3-1/TRBV3-2

DNA: TGTGCCAGCAGGTTACAGGCAGATACGCAGTATTTT
CDR3: CASRLQADTQYF
J: TRBJ2-3
D: -
size: once
V: TRBV28

DNA: TGTGCCAGCAGCGCGCCTGGGACAGGGGACACTGAAGCTTTCTTT
CDR3: CASSAPGTGDTEAFF
J: TRBJ1-1
D: TRBD1
size: -
V: TRBV5-4

DNA: TGTGCCAGTCGGGGCCAGAACACCGGGGAGCTGTTTTTT
CDR3: CASRGQNTGELFF
J: TRBJ2-2
D: -
size: -
V: TRBV19

DNA: TGCGCCAGCAGCCAACCCGGGACAGGGGGCAAAGACGAGCAGTACTTC
CDR3: CASSQPGTGGKDEQYF
J: TRBJ2-7
D: TRBD1
size: -
V: TRBV4-1

DNA: TGTGCCAGCAGCTCGGGACGGCGGGGATCTAGCACAGATACGCAGTATTTT
CDR3: CASSSGRRGSSTDTQYF
J: TRBJ2-3
D: -
size: few
V: TRBV7-9

DNA: TGTGCCAGCAGCCACCCCCAGGGGGACAGAGCAAAGAAACTGTTTTTT
CDR3: CASSHPQGDRAKKLFF
J: TRBJ1-4
D: TRBD1
size: -
V: TRBV27

DNA: TGCGCCAGCAGCTACCAACTAGCGGGGGCCGCGGCGGAGACCCAGTACTTC
CDR3: CASSYQLAGAAAETQYF
J: TRBJ2-5
D: TRBD2
size: once
V: TRBV4-1

DNA: TGTGCCAGCAGCCAATCAAAGAACACCGGGGAGCTGTTTTTT
CDR3: CASSQSKNTGELFF
J: TRBJ2-2
D: -
size: -
V: TRBV4-2

DNA: TGTGCCAGCAGCTCAACTACCGGGGAGCTGTTTTTT
CDR3: CASSSTTGELFF
J: TRBJ2-2
D: -
size: -
V: TRBV11-3

DNA: TGCGCCAGCAGCCAAGCAAGACAGGCATTCCATGGCTACACCTTC
CDR3: CASSQARQAFHGYTF
J: TRBJ1-2
D: -
size: -
V: TRBV4-3

DNA: TGCGCCAGCAGCCAAGAAAGGGGGGTTAGTTGGTCTACTGAAGCTTTCTTT
CDR3: CASSQERGVSWSTEAFF
J: TRBJ1-1
D: -
size: -
V: TRBV4-3

DNA: TGTGCCAGCAGCATAAGACAGGGGAAGAAGAGCACTGAAGCTTTCTTT
CDR3: CASSIRQGKKSTEAFF
J: TRBJ1-1
D: -
size: -
V: TRBV21-1

DNA: TGTGCCACCAGGGGGGGACAGGCCAACAATCAGCCCCAGCATTTT
CDR3: CATRGGQANNQPQHF
J: TRBJ1-5
D: TRBD1
size: medium-sized
V: TRBV19

DNA: TGTGCCAGTAGACTGGATTTTTTTCTCGGCGGCTACACCTTC
CDR3: CASRLDFFLGGYTF
J: TRBJ1-2
D: -
size: -
V: TRBV19

DNA: TGTGCCATCAGTGGGGGACAGGGGGGGTCCTACGAGCAGTACTTC
CDR3: CAISGGQGGSYEQYF
J: TRBJ2-7
D: TRBD1
size: once
V: TRBV10-3

DNA: TGTGCCATCAGTGAGTTCGGGGGGACTGAAGCTTTCTTT
CDR3: CAISEFGGTEAFF
J: TRBJ1-1
D: -
size: few
V: TRBV10-3

DNA: TGTGCCTGGAGTGTAGGTCTCGGAGCTGAAAAACTGTTTTTT
CDR3: CAWSVGLGAEKLFF
J: TRBJ1-4
D: -
size: -
V: TRBV30

DNA: TGTGCCAGCAGCCCTGGGACTTATTTTACAGATACGCAGTATTTT
CDR3: CASSPGTYFTDTQYF
J: TRBJ2-3
D: -
size: -
V: TRBV7-2

DNA: TGTGCCAGCAGCAGACTAGGCCAAGAGACCCAGTACTTC
CDR3: CASSRLGQETQYF
J: TRBJ2-5
D: -
size: -
V: TRBV27

DNA: TGTGCCAGCAGCGACTTGAACTATGGCTACACCTTC
CDR3: CASSDLNYGYTF
J: TRBJ1-2
D: -
size: few
V: TRBV6-4

DNA: TGTGCCAGCAGAACTAGCGGGGGGGGCTCCGTCTACGAGCAGTACTTC
CDR3: CASRTSGGGSVYEQYF
J: TRBJ2-7
D: TRBD2
size: -
V: TRBV5-4

DNA: TGTGCCAGCAGCCAAGGCGGCAGGGCCACTGAAGCTTTCTTT
CDR3: CASSQGGRATEAFF
J: TRBJ1-1
D: -
size: -
V: TRBV3-1/TRBV3-2